These 18 T cell receptor beta chains were sequenced from one sample in a study of CD8 T cells in ankylosing spondylitis. The study's findings and limits: Apparently characteristic of ankylosing spondylitis blood was a TCR beta motif (about eight highly homologous variants).

No antigen has been identified for these receptors. MiXCR, run by TCRdb on the 5' RACE reads, gives a single entry per CDR3 protein. The sample lists approximately 540,000 distinct CDR3 sequences, about 13% occurring once. The sample comprised blood, either unsorted or a sorted T cell fraction (not recorded which). These receptors were collected from a male donor with ankylosing spondylitis.

With respect to this clonotype: The junction differs from germline at one of its ends, possibly a read error. J is TRBJ2-3 and V is TRBV7-9; TRBD2 might be the D (6 bases). Germline V gene data show CDR1 as SEHNR and CDR2 as FQNEAQ (reference sequence). This CDR3 is built from 16 residues. The CDR3 protein is CASGLSSGGDTDTQYF. The CDR3 nucleotides are TGTGCCAGCGGCTTAAGTTCCGGGGGAGACACAGATACGCAGTATTTT.

CDR3 in DNA: TGCAGTGCTAGAGGCTGGACTAGCGGTTACAATGAGCAGTTCTTC. This sequence encodes CSARGWTSGYNEQFF. The chain has TRBV20-1 and TRBJ2-1, with 10 bases identical to TRBD2. This CDR3 has 15 residues. The ends lost 1 base at V and 4 bases at J; junction bases unmatched: 4. Germline V CDR1 and CDR2: DFQATT, SNEGSKA (reference sequence).

CDR3 sequence: CSAREGWTEAFF. The CDR3 DNA is TGCAGTGCTAGGGAGGGATGGACTGAAGCTTTCTTT. The gene calls are TRBV20-1 and TRBJ1-1; the D is unclear. The V and J ends lost 3 bases and 5 bases respectively, with 10 bases between them. This CDR3 is built from 12 residues. Per germline, CDR1 DFQATT and CDR2 SNEGSKA (reference sequence).

In this sample, this clonotype turned up many times. V gene TRBV12-3 or TRBV12-4 combines with J gene TRBJ1-1, with a weak D call TRBD1 (5 bases). V was shortened by 5 bases and J by 6 bases, with 16 bases between the two germline ends. The CDR3 loop spans 14 amino acids. CDR3 DNA sequence: TGTGCCAGCAGTCCTGGGGGGAAGTTGCCTGAAGCTTTCTTT. Its translation is CASSPGGKLPEAFF.

This clonotype was found a few times. The chain is built from TRBV19 and TRBJ2-1; a possible D gene is TRBD2 (6 bases). The germline V and J ends were trimmed by 6 bases and 4 bases, with 19 bases remaining between them. CDR3 length: 16 residues. CDR1 is LNHDA, CDR2 SQIVND, per germline (reference sequence). CDR3 DNA sequence: TGTGCCAGTAGCCCCCGGGCAGCGGGCCTATACAATGAGCAGTTCTTC. Translating it yields CASSPRAAGLYNEQFF. Drawing the rest from reference TRBV19 and TRBJ2-1, the complete variable domain is DGGITQSPKYLFRKEGQNVTLSCEQNLNHDAMYWYRQDPGQGLRLIYYSQIVNDFQKGDIAEGYSVSREKKESFPLTVTSAQKNPTAFYLCASSPRAAGLYNEQFFGPGTRLTVL.

This chain uses TRBV20-1 with TRBJ2-5; 11 bases match TRBD2. In germline, CDR1 is DFQATT, CDR2 SNEGSKA (reference sequence). The CDR3 loop spans 15 amino acids. V dropped 0 bases and J dropped 5; count of bases not matched to a gene: 5. The CDR3 spells CSARDPVAGGETQYF. The CDR3 DNA reads as TGCAGTGCTAGAGATCCGGTAGCGGGAGGGGAGACCCAGTACTTC.

The chain combines TRBV5-1 with TRBJ2-2, with D possibly TRBD2 on 5 matching bases. The CDR3 loop spans 13 amino acids. Germline CDR1 is SGHRS and CDR2 is YFSETQ. V lost 5 bases and J 7 bases, leaving 12 bases between the germline ends. CDR3 amino acids: CASREVQNGELFF. The CDR3 nucleotides are TGCGCCAGCAGGGAGGTTCAGAACGGGGAGCTGTTTTTT.

A few counts support this clonotype. This rearrangement joins TRBV5-1 to TRBJ2-3, with D hard to call. V was trimmed by 0 bases and J by 0 bases, leaving 11 bases between them. This CDR3 contains 16 residues. CDR1 is SGHRS, CDR2 YFSETQ, per germline. In nucleotides, the CDR3 is TGCGCCAGCAGCTTGGAGGCAGCTACTAGCACAGATACGCAGTATTTT. This gives the protein CASSLEAATSTDTQYF.

This clonotype occurred a few times. This chain links TRBV29-1 with TRBJ1-4; D is ambiguous. The CDR3 totals 12 residues. Trimming removed 5 bases from V and 5 bases from J, with 9 bases in between. CDR1 is SQVTM and CDR2 is ANQGSEA in the germline V gene. The CDR3 region is CSVWTVNEKLFF. In DNA, the CDR3 is TGCAGCGTTTGGACCGTGAATGAAAAACTGTTTTTT. The whole variable domain, filled in from reference TRBV29-1 and TRBJ1-4, reads SAVISQKPSRDICQRGTSLTIQCQVDSQVTMMFWYRQQPGQSLTLIATANQGSEATYESGFVIDKFPISRPNLTFSTLTVSNMSPEDSSIYLCSVWTVNEKLFFGSGTQLSVL.

The rearrangement uses TRBV6-2 or TRBV6-3 and TRBJ1-3; D is undetermined. V dropped 6 bases and J dropped 0 bases, with 12 bases sitting between them. Per germline, CDR1 MNHEY and CDR2 SVGEGT. The CDR3 loop spans 15 amino acids. The DNA of the CDR3 is TGTGCCAGCAGACACCCGCAGAACTCTGGAAACACCATATATTTT. This translates into CASRHPQNSGNTIYF.

The genes are TRBV20-1 and TRBJ1-2; 8 bases are shared with TRBD1. The trim removed 6 bases at V and 2 bases at J, leaving 5 bases unmatched. The CDR3 extends over 13 amino acids. Per germline, CDR1 DFQATT and CDR2 SNEGSKA (reference sequence). The CDR3 sequence: CSARDRSNYGYTF. CDR3 in DNA: TGCAGTGCCCGGGACAGGTCCAACTATGGCTACACCTTC.

This clonotype was counted between two and nine times. The chain combines TRBV11-2 with TRBJ2-1; 7 positions agree with TRBD2. Looked up from germline, CDR1 is SGHAT and CDR2 is FQNNGV. V dropped 5 bases and J dropped 9; count of bases not matched to a gene: 13. This CDR3 has 15 amino acids. CDR3 residues: CASSLGLVGRGEQFF. CDR3 coding DNA: TGTGCCAGCAGCCTTGGACTAGTTGGCCGGGGTGAGCAGTTCTTC.

The table lists this clonotype with a few counts. The chain combines TRBV2 with TRBJ2-1; TRBD2 matches at 10 bases. This CDR3 is 17 amino acids long. Trimming removed 4 bases from V and 8 bases from J; junction bases left unmatched: 14. The germline V gene has CDR1 SNHLY and CDR2 FYNNEI. CDR3 in DNA: TGTGCCAGCAGTGTGGCTAGCGGGAGAGTTGGTTTAGATGAGCAGTTCTTC. Its protein is CASSVASGRVGLDEQFF.

This clonotype was found a few times. The chain combines TRBV24-1 with TRBJ2-1, with 12 bases aligning to TRBD2. This CDR3 has 14 amino acids. V was clipped by 5 bases and J by 5 bases; unmatched bases: 0. Germline CDR1 KGHDR, CDR2 SFDVKD. Here the CDR3 reads CATSGTSGNNEQFF. The CDR3, as DNA: TGTGCCACCAGTGGGACTAGCGGGAACAATGAGCAGTTCTTC.

Ten or more counts support this clonotype. The V gene is TRBV5-5, the J gene TRBJ2-1; TRBD1 is a possible D gene (5 bases). V lost 1 base to trimming and J lost 0 bases, with 11 bases between them. Germline loops: CDR1 SGHKS, CDR2 YYEKEE (reference sequence). The CDR3 is 16 amino acids. The CDR3 sequence: CASSLKTGSSYNEQFF. In DNA form, the CDR3 reads TGTGCCAGCAGCTTGAAAACAGGAAGCTCCTACAATGAGCAGTTCTTC. Full variable domain (remainder filled in from reference TRBV5-5 and TRBJ2-1): DAGVTQSPTHLIKTRGQQVTLRCSPISGHKSVSWYQQVLGQGPQFIFQYYEKEERGRGNFPDRFSARQFPNYSSELNVNALLLGDSALYLCASSLKTGSSYNEQFFGPGTRLTVL.

This clonotype was counted many times. This chain joins TRBV15 and TRBJ1-1; D is perhaps TRBD1 (6 bases). Trimming removed 0 bases from V and 5 bases from J, with 16 bases in between. This CDR3 has 16 amino acids. From germline, CDR1 is LNHNV and CDR2 YYDKDF (reference sequence). CDR3 bases: TGTGCCACCAGCAGAGATCTCGGGGGCGTTGGGACTGAAGCTTTCTTT. Residues: CATSRDLGGVGTEAFF.

This clonotype was counted between two and nine times. The J gene is TRBJ2-3, the V gene TRBV25-1; TRBD2 agrees at 7 bases. The germline CDR1 and CDR2 sequences are MGHDK and SYGVNS. The V gene end was trimmed by 7 bases and the J gene end by 1 base; junction bases not matched to a gene: 5. This CDR3 is 14 amino acids long. The CDR3 nucleotides are TGTGCCAGCAACAAGCGGGGTGGCACAGATACGCAGTATTTT. Translation gives CASNKRGGTDTQYF.

The chain uses TRBV5-1 and TRBJ2-4; D remains unclear. Germline-derived CDR1 and CDR2 are SGHRS and YFSETQ. Trimming stripped 0 bases from V and 8 bases from J, with 9 bases between. This CDR3 has 13 residues. CDR3: CASSLAFRHIQYF. As DNA, the CDR3 is TGCGCCAGCAGCTTGGCCTTTCGACACATTCAGTACTTC.